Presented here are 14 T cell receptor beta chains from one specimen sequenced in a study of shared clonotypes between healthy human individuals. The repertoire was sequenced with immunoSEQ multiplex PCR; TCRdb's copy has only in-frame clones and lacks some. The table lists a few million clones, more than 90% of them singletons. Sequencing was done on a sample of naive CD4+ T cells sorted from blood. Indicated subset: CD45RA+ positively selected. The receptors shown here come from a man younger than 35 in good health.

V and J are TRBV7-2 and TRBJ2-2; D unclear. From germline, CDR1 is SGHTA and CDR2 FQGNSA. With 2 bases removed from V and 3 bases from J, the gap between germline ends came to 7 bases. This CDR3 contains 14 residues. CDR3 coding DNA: TGTGCCAGCAGCTTACAAGTCTACACCGGGGAGCTGTTTTTT. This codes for CASSLQVYTGELFF. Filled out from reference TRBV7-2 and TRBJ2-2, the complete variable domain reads GAGVSQSPSNKVTEKGKDVELRCDPISGHTALYWYRQSLGQGLEFLIYFQGNSAPDKSGLPSDRFSAERTGGSVSTLTIQRTQQEDSAVYLCASSLQVYTGELFFGEGSRLTVL.

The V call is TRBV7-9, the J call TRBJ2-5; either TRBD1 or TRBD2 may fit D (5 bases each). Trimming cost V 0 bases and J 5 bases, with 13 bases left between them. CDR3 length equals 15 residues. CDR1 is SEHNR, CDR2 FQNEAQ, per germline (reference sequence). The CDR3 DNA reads TGTGCCAGCAGCTTAGCAAGAGGGGCTCGGGAGACCCAGTACTTC. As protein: CASSLARGARETQYF.

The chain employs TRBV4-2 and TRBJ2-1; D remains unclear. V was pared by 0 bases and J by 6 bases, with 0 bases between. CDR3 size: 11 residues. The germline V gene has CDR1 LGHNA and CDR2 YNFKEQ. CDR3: CASSQDNEQFF. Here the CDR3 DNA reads TGTGCCAGCAGCCAAGACAATGAGCAGTTCTTC.

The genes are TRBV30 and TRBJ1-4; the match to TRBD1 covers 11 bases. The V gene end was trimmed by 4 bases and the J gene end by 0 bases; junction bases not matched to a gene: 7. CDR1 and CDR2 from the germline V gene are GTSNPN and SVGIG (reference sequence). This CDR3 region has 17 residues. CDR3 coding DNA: TGTGCCTGGATGCCGGACAGGGGGCCTGCAACTAATGAAAAACTGTTTTTT. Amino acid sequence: CAWMPDRGPATNEKLFF.

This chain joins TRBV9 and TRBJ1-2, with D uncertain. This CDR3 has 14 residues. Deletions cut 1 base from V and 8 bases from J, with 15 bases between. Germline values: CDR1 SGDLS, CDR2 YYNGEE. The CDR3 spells CASSVFQASGGYTF. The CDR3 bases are TGTGCCAGCAGCGTATTTCAGGCTTCTGGAGGCTACACCTTC.

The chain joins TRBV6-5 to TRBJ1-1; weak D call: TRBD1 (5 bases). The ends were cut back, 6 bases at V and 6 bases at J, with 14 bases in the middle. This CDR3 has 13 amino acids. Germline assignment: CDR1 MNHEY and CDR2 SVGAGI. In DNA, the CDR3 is TGTGCCAGCAGACCGGGGGGGAGGCCTGAAGCTTTCTTT. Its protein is CASRPGGRPEAFF.

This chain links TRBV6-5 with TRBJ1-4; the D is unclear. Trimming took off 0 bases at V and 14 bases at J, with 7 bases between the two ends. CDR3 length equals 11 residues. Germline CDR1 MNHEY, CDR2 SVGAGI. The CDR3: CASSYSGRLFF. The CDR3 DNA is TGTGCCAGCAGTTACTCGGGTAGGCTGTTTTTT.

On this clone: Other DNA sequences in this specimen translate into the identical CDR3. CDR3 coding DNA: TGCGCCAGCAGCTTGGACAGCCCAAACACCGGGGAGCTGTTTTTT. Protein: CASSLDSPNTGELFF. The genes are TRBV5-1 and TRBJ2-2; D unclear. CDR3 size: 15 residues. Germline CDR1 and CDR2: SGHRS and YFSETQ. V was shortened by 0 bases and J by 2 bases, with 8 bases between the two germline ends.

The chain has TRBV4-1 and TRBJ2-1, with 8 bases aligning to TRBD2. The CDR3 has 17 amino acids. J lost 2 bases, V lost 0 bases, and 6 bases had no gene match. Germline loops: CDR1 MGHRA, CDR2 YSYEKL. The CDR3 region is CASSQDAGGGPYNEQFF. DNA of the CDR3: TGCGCCAGCAGCCAAGATGCCGGGGGGGGTCCCTACAATGAGCAGTTCTTC.

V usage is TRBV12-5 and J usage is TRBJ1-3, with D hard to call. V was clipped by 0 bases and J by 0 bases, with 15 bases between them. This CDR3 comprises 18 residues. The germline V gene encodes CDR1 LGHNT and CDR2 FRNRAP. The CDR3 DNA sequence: TGTGCTAGTGGTTTGGTACTTGGAGAGTGGAGCTCTGGAAACACCATATATTTT. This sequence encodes CASGLVLGEWSSGNTIYF.

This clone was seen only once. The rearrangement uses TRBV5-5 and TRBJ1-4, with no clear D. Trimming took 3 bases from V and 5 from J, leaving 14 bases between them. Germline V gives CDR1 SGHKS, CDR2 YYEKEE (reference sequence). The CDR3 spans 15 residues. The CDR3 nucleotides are TGTGCCAGCAGCTACCCCTCGGGAGAAAATGAAAAACTGTTTTTT. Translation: CASSYPSGENEKLFF.

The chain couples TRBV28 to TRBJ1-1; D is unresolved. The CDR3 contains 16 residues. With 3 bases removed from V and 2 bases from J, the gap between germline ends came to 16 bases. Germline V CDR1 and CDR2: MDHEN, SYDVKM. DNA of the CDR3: TGTGCCAGCAGTTTCCCCATAGAGGCAGCTAACACTGAAGCTTTCTTT. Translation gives CASSFPIEAANTEAFF.

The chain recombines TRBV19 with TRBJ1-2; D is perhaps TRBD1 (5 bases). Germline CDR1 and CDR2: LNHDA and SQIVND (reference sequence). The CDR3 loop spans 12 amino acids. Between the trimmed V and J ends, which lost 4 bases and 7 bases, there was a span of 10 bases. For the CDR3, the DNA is TGTGCCAGTAGTACTCTTAGGGGTGGCTACACCTTC. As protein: CASSTLRGGYTF.

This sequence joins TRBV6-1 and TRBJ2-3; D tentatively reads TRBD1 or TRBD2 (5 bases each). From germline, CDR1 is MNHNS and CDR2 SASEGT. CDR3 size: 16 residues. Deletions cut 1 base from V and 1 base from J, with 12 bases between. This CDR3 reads CASSEGGTVRTDTQYF. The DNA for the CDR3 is TGTGCCAGCAGTGAAGGAGGGACCGTCCGCACAGATACGCAGTATTTT.